This T cell receptor (beta chain) is drawn from a study of blood T cell repertoires in COVID-19. Study context: Material from acute and convalescent COVID-19 was sourced from the United States, Italy and Spain. T cells, B-cell-depleted T cells, or PBMCs supplied cDNA or gDNA.

The trim removed 5 bases at V and 6 bases at J, leaving 8 bases unmatched. Germline V gene lookup returns CDR1 SGHNT and CDR2 YYREEE (reference sequence). The length of the CDR3 is 14 residues. Original methodology: Reference gene primer amplification in the assay estimated nucleated cell counts. Profiling relied on immunoSEQ multiplex PCR, and the TCRdb table lists in-frame clones only, not all of them. The DNA gave D and trimming, while V, J and clone size come from that table. Seen here are 130,000 or so clones, 85% to 90% observed once, and the top ten hold 25% to 30%. The chain has TRBV5-4 and TRBJ1-3; 7 bases match TRBD1. The sequenced material came from peripheral blood. The clonotype originates from a man in his 70s with active or convalescent COVID-19. For the CDR3, the DNA is TGTGCCAGCAGTCCAGACAGGGCCCCAAACACCATATATTTT. Encoded protein: CASSPDRAPNTIYF.